These 17 T cell receptor beta chains were all obtained from the same sample, sequenced in a study of blood T cell repertoires in COVID-19. Profiling relied on immunoSEQ multiplex PCR, and the TCRdb table lists in-frame clones only, not all of them. The sample includes tens of thousands of clones, about 82% of them seen just once. The specimen was peripheral blood. The origin of the receptors is an elderly woman with acute or convalescent COVID-19.

This clone is a singleton in its sample. The chain is built from TRBV6-5 and TRBJ1-6; 8 bases agree with TRBD1. CDR3 length: 14 residues. Per germline, CDR1 MNHEY and CDR2 SVGAGI. After removal of 2 bases from V and 8 bases from J, the junction contained 2 bases not matched to a gene. The CDR3 reads CASSYVDRDSPLHF. CDR3 bases: TGTGCCAGCAGTTACGTGGACAGGGATTCACCCCTCCACTTT.

The chain is built from TRBV2 and TRBJ1-5; perhaps TRBD1 as D (6 bases). Germline CDR1 reads SNHLY; CDR2 reads FYNNEI. The CDR3 sequence is 14 residues long. V was clipped by 3 bases and J by 6 bases, with 12 bases between them. CDR3 region: CASSDVGGVQPQHF. The CDR3 DNA follows: TGTGCCAGCAGTGACGTAGGGGGGGTTCAGCCCCAGCATTTT.

The V gene is TRBV28, the J gene TRBJ2-7, with D maybe TRBD2 (5 bases). V gave up 7 bases and J gave up 7 bases, with 11 bases separating them. Per germline, CDR1 MDHEN and CDR2 SYDVKM. CDR3 length: 11 amino acids. CDR3 nucleotides: TGTGCCAGCACACGGGATTGGGAGCAGTACTTC. Translating gives CASTRDWEQYF.

The J gene is TRBJ2-2, the V gene TRBV3-1 (or the pseudogene TRBV3-2); tentatively, D is TRBD2 (5 bases). Germline assignment: CDR1 LGHDT and CDR2 YNNKEL (reference sequence). V was trimmed by 2 bases and J by 3 bases, leaving 13 bases between them. The CDR3 is made up of 16 amino acids. The CDR3: CASSQTRAYDTGELFF. In DNA form, the CDR3 reads TGTGCCAGCAGCCAAACTAGGGCCTACGACACCGGGGAGCTGTTTTTT.

The gene calls are TRBV19 and TRBJ1-1; possible D gene TRBD1, 5 bases. V lost 6 bases and J 0 bases, leaving 17 bases between the germline ends. The CDR3 has 16 residues. The germline CDR1 and CDR2 sequences are LNHDA and SQIVND (reference sequence). CDR3 amino acids: CASSPLDRGLNTEAFF. CDR3 in DNA: TGTGCCAGTAGCCCCCTTGATAGGGGTCTGAACACTGAAGCTTTCTTT. Full variable domain (remainder filled in from reference TRBV19 and TRBJ1-1): DGGITQSPKYLFRKEGQNVTLSCEQNLNHDAMYWYRQDPGQGLRLIYYSQIVNDFQKGDIAEGYSVSREKKESFPLTVTSAQKNPTAFYLCASSPLDRGLNTEAFFGQGTRLTVV.

This clone was picked up one time. The rearrangement joins TRBV5-4 to TRBJ1-1; 8 bases line up with TRBD1. The junction had 3 bases not matched to a gene; V was cut back by 4 bases and J by 1 base. Germline V gene lookup returns CDR1 SGHNT and CDR2 YYREEE (reference sequence). The CDR3 has 14 amino acids. CDR3: CASSPGTGNTEAFF. CDR3 coding DNA: TGTGCCAGCAGCCCCGGGACAGGGAACACTGAAGCTTTCTTT.

The gene calls are TRBV5-1 and TRBJ2-1; possible D gene TRBD2, 6 bases. Trimming removed 0 bases from V and 7 bases from J, with 11 bases in between. In germline, CDR1 is SGHRS, CDR2 YFSETQ. The CDR3 runs 14 residues. CDR3 DNA sequence: TGCGCCAGCAGCTTGGGGGTGGGGAGGAATGAGCAGTTCTTC. Protein product: CASSLGVGRNEQFF. Drawing the rest from reference TRBV5-1 and TRBJ2-1, the complete variable domain is KAGVTQTPRYLIKTRGQQVTLSCSPISGHRSVSWYQQTPGQGLQFLFEYFSETQRNKGNFPGRFSGRQFSNSRSEMNVSTLELGDSALYLCASSLGVGRNEQFFGPGTRLTVL.

The rearrangement joins TRBV6-5 to TRBJ1-2; a possible D gene is TRBD1 (6 bases). From germline, CDR1 is MNHEY and CDR2 SVGAGI. The CDR3 covers 14 residues. V lost 7 bases and J lost 5, with 17 bases in between. The CDR3 reads CASTLMGAGYGYTF. The CDR3 DNA reads as TGTGCCAGCACCCTTATGGGGGCAGGGTATGGCTACACCTTC.

The V gene is TRBV11-2, the J gene TRBJ2-1, with 7 nucleotides matching TRBD2. The CDR3 has 15 amino acids. CDR1 SGHAT and CDR2 FQNNGV come from the germline V gene. Unmatched junction bases numbered 4, after V lost 1 base and J lost 4 bases. The CDR3 reads CASSLAGGPYNEQFF. The CDR3 region has the DNA TGTGCCAGCAGCTTAGCGGGGGGTCCGTACAATGAGCAGTTCTTC.

The V and J genes are TRBV18 and TRBJ1-1; tentative D call: TRBD1 (5 bases). The CDR3 has 13 residues. Germline CDR1 and CDR2: KGHSH and LQKENI. V lost 6 bases and J 4 bases, leaving 12 bases between the germline ends. CDR3 in amino acids: CASSQGGVTEAFF. The CDR3 DNA reads as TGTGCCAGCTCTCAGGGTGGGGTCACTGAAGCTTTCTTT.

V and J are TRBV7-6 and TRBJ2-2; no clear D. The CDR3 consists of 15 residues. CDR1 is SGHVS, CDR2 FNYEAQ, per germline. The ends were cut back, 0 bases at V and 7 bases at J, with 12 bases in the middle. CDR3: CASSLATSGIGELFF. The CDR3 DNA follows: TGTGCCAGCAGCTTAGCGACATCCGGTATCGGGGAGCTGTTTTTT.

This clone showed up just once. The genes are TRBV27 and TRBJ1-3, with TRBD1 matching 7 bases. With V trimmed by 6 bases and J by 7 bases, 15 bases remained unmatched. The CDR3 runs 16 residues. Germline CDR1 reads MNHEY; CDR2 reads SMNVEV (reference sequence). In nucleotides, the CDR3 is TGTGCCAGCAGCCCCCGGCCGACAGGGTTTGTGAACACCATATATTTT. Protein sequence: CASSPRPTGFVNTIYF.

The rearrangement links TRBV6-1 to TRBJ1-2; D unresolved. V was pared by 7 bases and J by 3 bases, with 24 bases between. The CDR3 sequence is 17 residues long. The germline V gene has CDR1 MNHNS and CDR2 SASEGT. CDR3 residues: CASTDPPGLPPDYGYTF. The DNA for the CDR3 is TGTGCCAGCACTGACCCCCCGGGGTTGCCCCCCGACTATGGCTACACCTTC.

V and J are TRBV7-2 and TRBJ1-4; 10 nucleotides match TRBD1. V dropped 5 bases and J dropped 7; count of bases not matched to a gene: 7. Germline values: CDR1 SGHTA, CDR2 FQGNSA. The CDR3 is made up of 15 amino acids. DNA of the CDR3: TGTGCCAGCAGCCCCGACAGGGGGCAGGGTGAAAAACTGTTTTTT. Amino acids: CASSPDRGQGEKLFF.

The gene calls are TRBV24-1 and TRBJ2-2, with D perhaps TRBD1 (5 bases). This CDR3 region has 13 residues. Germline values: CDR1 KGHDR, CDR2 SFDVKD. Trimming stripped 4 bases from V and 6 bases from J, with 8 bases between. The CDR3 nucleotides are TGTGCCACCAGTGAGATAGGGGCCGGGGAGCTGTTTTTT. Protein sequence: CATSEIGAGELFF.

The J gene is TRBJ2-2, the V gene TRBV9, with D perhaps TRBD2 (6 bases). The V end lost 0 bases, the J end lost 4 bases, and 7 bases lay between the germline ends. Germline V CDR1 and CDR2: SGDLS, YYNGEE. The CDR3 has 14 amino acids. In DNA, the CDR3 is TGTGCCAGCAGCGTAGCGGGGGTCACCGGGGAGCTGTTTTTT. Its translation is CASSVAGVTGELFF.

The chain employs TRBV12-3 or TRBV12-4 and TRBJ1-3; D remains unclear. V dropped 0 bases and J dropped 6 bases, with 6 bases sitting between them. The CDR3 spans 13 residues. This CDR3 reads CASSLASLNTIYF. The CDR3 DNA follows: TGTGCCAGCAGTTTAGCGAGCCTAAACACCATATATTTT.